Detailed here is one TCR beta chain. What it binds is not known. Unrecorded immune exposures were likely, despite nominal health at sampling. This record belongs to a study of cytomegalovirus exposure and HLA in healthy donors. 60 Vbeta and 13 Jbeta primers were used in PCR. This table comes from immunoSEQ multiplex PCR, and its TCRdb copy is limited to in-frame clones, with some not included. The sample shows around 99,000 clones, more than 65% of them seen only once. Study outcomes and limitations: In vitro data verified a few CMV-associated chains as specific for CMV antigens. Most sequenced TCRs were rare (though some public TCRs occurred in many donors). By a later analysis, the bulk of CMV-associated TCR beta chains appeared HLA-restricted.

Germline V gene lookup returns CDR1 MNHNY and CDR2 SVGAGI (reference sequence). Trimming left V 6 bases short and J 0 bases short, with 9 bases between. The CDR3 has 13 amino acids. Sequencing was performed on PBMCs. The J gene is TRBJ2-7, the V gene TRBV6-6; tentative D call: TRBD1 (6 bases). This sequence originates from a man aged 25-45 years in good health and CMV-seronegative. CDR3 loop: CASSHRDSYEQYF. The CDR3 DNA sequence: TGTGCCAGCAGCCACAGGGACTCCTACGAGCAGTACTTC.